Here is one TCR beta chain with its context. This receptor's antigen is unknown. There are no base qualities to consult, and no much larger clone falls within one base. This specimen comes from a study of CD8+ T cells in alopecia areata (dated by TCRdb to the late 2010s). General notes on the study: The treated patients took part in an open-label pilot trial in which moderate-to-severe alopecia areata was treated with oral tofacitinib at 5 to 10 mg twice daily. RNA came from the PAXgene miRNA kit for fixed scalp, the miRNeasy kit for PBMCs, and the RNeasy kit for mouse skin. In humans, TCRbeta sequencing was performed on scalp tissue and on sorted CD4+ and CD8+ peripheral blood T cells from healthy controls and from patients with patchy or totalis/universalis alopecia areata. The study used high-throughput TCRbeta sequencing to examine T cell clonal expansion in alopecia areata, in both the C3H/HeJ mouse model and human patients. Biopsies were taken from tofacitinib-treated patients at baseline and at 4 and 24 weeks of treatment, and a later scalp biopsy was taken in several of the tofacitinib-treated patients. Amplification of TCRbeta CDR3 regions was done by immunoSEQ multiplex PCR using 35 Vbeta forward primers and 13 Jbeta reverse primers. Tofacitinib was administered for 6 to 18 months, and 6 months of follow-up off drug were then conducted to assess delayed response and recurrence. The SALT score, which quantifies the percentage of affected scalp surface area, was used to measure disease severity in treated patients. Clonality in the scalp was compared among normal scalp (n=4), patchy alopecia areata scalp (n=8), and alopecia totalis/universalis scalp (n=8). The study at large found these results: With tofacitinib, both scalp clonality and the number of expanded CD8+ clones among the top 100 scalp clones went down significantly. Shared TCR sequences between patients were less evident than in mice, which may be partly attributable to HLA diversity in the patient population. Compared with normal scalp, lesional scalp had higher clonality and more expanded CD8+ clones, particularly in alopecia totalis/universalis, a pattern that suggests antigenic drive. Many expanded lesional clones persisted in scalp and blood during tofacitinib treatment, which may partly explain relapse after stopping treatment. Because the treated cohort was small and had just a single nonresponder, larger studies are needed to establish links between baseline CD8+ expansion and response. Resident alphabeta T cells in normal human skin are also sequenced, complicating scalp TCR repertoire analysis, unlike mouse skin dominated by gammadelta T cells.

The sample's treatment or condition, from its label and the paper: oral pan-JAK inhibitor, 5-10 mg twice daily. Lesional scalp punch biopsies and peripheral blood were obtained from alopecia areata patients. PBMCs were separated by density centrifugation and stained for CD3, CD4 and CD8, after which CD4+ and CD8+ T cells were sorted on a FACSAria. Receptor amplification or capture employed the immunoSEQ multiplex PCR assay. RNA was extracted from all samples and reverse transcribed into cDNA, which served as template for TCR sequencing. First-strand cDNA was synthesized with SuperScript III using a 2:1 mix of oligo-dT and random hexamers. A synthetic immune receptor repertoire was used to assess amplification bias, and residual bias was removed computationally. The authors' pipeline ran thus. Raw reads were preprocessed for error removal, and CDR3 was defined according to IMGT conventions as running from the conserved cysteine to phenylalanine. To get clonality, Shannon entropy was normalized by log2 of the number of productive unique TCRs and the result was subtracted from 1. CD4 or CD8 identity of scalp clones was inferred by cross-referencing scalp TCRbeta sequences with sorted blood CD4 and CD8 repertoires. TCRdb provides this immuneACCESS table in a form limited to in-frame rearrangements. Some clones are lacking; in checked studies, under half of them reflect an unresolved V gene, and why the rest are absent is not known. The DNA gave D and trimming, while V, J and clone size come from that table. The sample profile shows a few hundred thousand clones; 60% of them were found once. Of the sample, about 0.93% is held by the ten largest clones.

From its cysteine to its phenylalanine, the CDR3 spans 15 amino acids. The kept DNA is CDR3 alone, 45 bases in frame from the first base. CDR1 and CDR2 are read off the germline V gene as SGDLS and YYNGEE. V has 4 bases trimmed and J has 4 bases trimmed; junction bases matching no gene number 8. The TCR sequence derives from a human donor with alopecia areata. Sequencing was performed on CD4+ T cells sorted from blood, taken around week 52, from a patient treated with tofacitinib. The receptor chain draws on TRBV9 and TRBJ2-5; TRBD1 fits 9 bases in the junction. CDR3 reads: CASSLRDREAETQYF. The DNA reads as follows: TGTGCCAGCAGCCTACGGGACAGGGAAGCAGAGACCCAGTACTTC.